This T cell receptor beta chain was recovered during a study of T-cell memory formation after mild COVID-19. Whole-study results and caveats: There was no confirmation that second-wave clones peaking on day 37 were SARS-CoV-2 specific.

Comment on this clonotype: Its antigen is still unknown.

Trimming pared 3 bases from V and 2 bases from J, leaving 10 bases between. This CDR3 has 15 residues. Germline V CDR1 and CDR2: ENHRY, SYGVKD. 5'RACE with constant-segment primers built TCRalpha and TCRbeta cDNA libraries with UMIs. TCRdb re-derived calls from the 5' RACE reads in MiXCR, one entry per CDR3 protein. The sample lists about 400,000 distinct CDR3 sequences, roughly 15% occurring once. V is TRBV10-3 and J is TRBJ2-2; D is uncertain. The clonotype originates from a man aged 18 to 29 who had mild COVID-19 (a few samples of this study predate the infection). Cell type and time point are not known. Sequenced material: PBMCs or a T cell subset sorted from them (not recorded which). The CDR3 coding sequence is TGTGCCATCAGTGATTCTTTTAGAAACACCGGGGAGCTGTTTTTT. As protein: CAISDSFRNTGELFF.